One sample yielded the 13 T cell receptor beta chains listed below, sequenced in a study of vaccination and CD4 T cells after COVID-19. As to treatment: approximately nine-day PBMC culture with coronavirus spike peptide pools or control peptides (ViraFEST assay). These receptors have no known antigen. Cultured CD4+ T-cell DNA underwent Oncomine TCR Beta short-read sequencing. TCRdb passed the PCR reads through MiXCR, listing each CDR3 protein once. The sample contains 10,000 to 15,000 distinct CDR3 sequences, 50% of which appear only once. The sequenced sample was CD4+ T cells from blood, cultured in vitro. All receptors derive from a human donor who had recovered from COVID-19.

In its sample, this clonotype was seen a few times. The V and J genes are TRBV20-1 and TRBJ2-5, with 7 bases aligning to TRBD2. Per the germline V gene, CDR1 is DFQATT and CDR2 is SNEGSKA (reference sequence). The CDR3 is 18 residues long. The V gene end was trimmed by 0 bases and the J gene end by 3 bases; junction bases not matched to a gene: 16. The CDR3 DNA follows: TGCAGTGCTAGAGAATCTGGCGGGGGACTCGCGCGGGAAGAGACCCAGTACTTC. It specifies CSARESGGGLAREETQYF.

This clonotype occurred a few times. The chain employs TRBV10-2 and TRBJ1-2, with D perhaps TRBD1 (5 bases). The CDR3 sequence is 14 residues long. CDR1 is WSHSY and CDR2 is SAAADI in the germline V gene. V was pared by 5 bases and J by 6 bases, with 16 bases between. Here the CDR3 reads CASSPGLKGDGYTF. Written as DNA, the CDR3 is TGCGCCAGCAGTCCAGGGTTAAAGGGCGATGGCTACACCTTC.

This sequence joins TRBV6-1 and TRBJ2-7; no definite D call. CDR1 is MNHNS, CDR2 SASEGT, per germline. The V end was cut by 6 bases, the J end by 3 bases, with 12 bases between. CDR3 length: 13 residues. CDR3 in DNA: TGTGCCAGCAGCGCCTTACGAGACTACGAGCAGTACTTC. This translates into CASSALRDYEQYF.

Details on this clonotype: Since the CDR3 does not end with the conserved phenylalanine or tryptophan, this likely comes from a read error. V and J are TRBV12-3 or TRBV12-4 and TRBJ1-3; no clear D. V gave up 6 bases and J gave up 0 bases, with 9 bases separating them. The CDR3 consists of 14 residues. CDR3 region: CASRPTGSGNTIYS. In nucleotides, the CDR3 is TGTGCCAGCAGACCGACTGGCTCTGGAAACACCATATATTCT.

This clonotype has a handful of counts. The genes are TRBV10-2 and TRBJ2-3, with D possibly called TRBD1 or TRBD2 (5 bases each). V lost 5 bases and J 5 bases, leaving 14 bases between the germline ends. This CDR3 comprises 14 residues. Looked up from germline, CDR1 is WSHSY and CDR2 is SAAADI. CDR3: CASSLDGAKDTQYF. CDR3 bases: TGCGCCAGCAGTCTGGACGGGGCTAAAGATACGCAGTATTTT.

This clonotype was detected a few times. This chain links TRBV2 with TRBJ1-2; perhaps TRBD1 as D (6 bases). The CDR3 length is 14 residues. The germline gives CDR1 SNHLY, CDR2 FYNNEI. The V and J ends lost 4 bases and 6 bases respectively, with 15 bases between them. The CDR3 region has the DNA TGTGCCAGCAGTGCGTTACAGGGCTCGGATGGCTACACCTTC. Encoded protein: CASSALQGSDGYTF. Looking up the rest from reference TRBV2 and TRBJ1-2 gives the full variable domain: EPEVTQTPSHQVTQMGQEVILRCVPISNHLYFYWYRQILGQKVEFLVSFYNNEISEKSEIFDDQFSVERPDGSNFTLKIRSTKLEDSAMYFCASSALQGSDGYTFGSGTRLTVV.

The V call is TRBV5-1, the J call TRBJ2-3; no firm D call. Germline loops: CDR1 SGHRS, CDR2 YFSETQ. V was clipped by 0 bases and J by 1 base, with 9 bases between them. The CDR3 length is 15 residues. CDR3 in amino acids: CASSLEGIGTDTQYF. The CDR3 bases are TGCGCCAGCAGCTTGGAGGGAATTGGCACAGATACGCAGTATTTT. The whole variable domain, remainder taken from reference TRBV5-1 and TRBJ2-3, is KAGVTQTPRYLIKTRGQQVTLSCSPISGHRSVSWYQQTPGQGLQFLFEYFSETQRNKGNFPGRFSGRQFSNSRSEMNVSTLELGDSALYLCASSLEGIGTDTQYFGPGTRLTVL.

This clonotype has a handful of counts. The junction shows a germline mismatch at one end, possibly a read error. The chain joins TRBV7-7 to TRBJ2-2; 7 bases map to TRBD1. Germline V gene data show CDR1 as SSHAT and CDR2 as FNYEAQ (reference sequence). The CDR3 is 13 amino acids. CDR3 sequence (DNA): TGTGCTAGCAGCGCCAGGGGGACCGGGGAGCTGTTTTTT. This translates into CASSARGTGELFF.

This clonotype was counted only a few times. V usage is TRBV27 and J usage is TRBJ1-1; tentatively, D is TRBD1 (6 bases). The CDR3 covers 14 residues. Germline V gene data show CDR1 as MNHEY and CDR2 as SMNVEV (reference sequence). Trimming left V 5 bases short and J 4 bases short, with 14 bases between. The CDR3 is CASSPTRGSTEAFF. The CDR3, as DNA: TGTGCCAGCAGTCCGACCAGGGGCTCCACTGAAGCTTTCTTT.

This clonotype was seen just once. This rearrangement joins TRBV19 to TRBJ2-7, with no clear D. The germline V and J ends were trimmed by 3 bases and 1 base, with 7 bases remaining between them. Germline-derived CDR1 and CDR2 are LNHDA and SQIVND (reference sequence). This CDR3 has 13 residues. In DNA form, the CDR3 reads TGTGCCAGTAGTATTGCGGCTTCCTACGAGCAGTACTTC. Translation: CASSIAASYEQYF.

This clonotype was counted between two and nine times. The chain uses TRBV7-2 and TRBJ1-5; tentatively, D is TRBD1 (6 bases). Trimming left V 7 bases short and J 6 bases short, with 16 bases between. The CDR3 covers 14 residues. Germline lookup yields CDR1 SGHTA and CDR2 FQGNSA. The CDR3 protein is CASNKGGVSQPQHF. The CDR3 coding sequence is TGTGCCAGCAACAAGGGGGGGGTAAGTCAGCCCCAGCATTTT.

The chain links TRBV9 to TRBJ1-3; 7 nucleotides match TRBD1. This CDR3 spans 17 amino acids. V gave up 2 bases and J gave up 9 bases; unmatched junction bases: 17. The germline CDR1 and CDR2 sequences are SGDLS and YYNGEE. The CDR3 region has the DNA TGTGCCAGCAGCGTGGGAACGACAGGGCTGCCAGGGGGCACCATATATTTT. This encodes CASSVGTTGLPGGTIYF. Using reference TRBV9 and TRBJ1-3 for the parts outside the CDR3, the full variable domain is DSGVTQTPKHLITATGQRVTLRCSPRSGDLSVYWYQQSLDQGLQFLIQYYNGEERAKGNILERFSAQQFPDLHSELNLSSLELGDSALYFCASSVGTTGLPGGTIYFGEGSWLTVV.

The chain recombines TRBV10-1 with TRBJ2-1; no clear D. This CDR3 is 18 amino acids long. The V end lost 0 bases, the J end lost 0 bases, and 15 bases lay between the germline ends. The germline CDR1 and CDR2 sequences are WNHNN and SYGVQD (reference sequence). The CDR3 sequence is CASSESVGRRTSYNEQFF. In DNA form, the CDR3 reads TGCGCCAGCAGTGAGTCAGTCGGACGAAGGACCTCCTACAATGAGCAGTTCTTC.